This T cell receptor (beta chain) was sequenced during a study of blood T cell repertoires in COVID-19. Looked up from germline, CDR1 is SGHRS and CDR2 is YFSETQ. The CDR3 covers 17 residues. V dropped 3 bases and J dropped 1; count of bases not matched to a gene: 12. In the original processing: For nucleated cells, counts were estimated from reference gene primer amplification. Using immunoSEQ multiplex PCR, the repertoire was profiled, and TCRdb retains in-frame clones only, with some absent. Clone size and V and J calls were adopted from that table, with D and trimming inferred from the DNA. Of around 100,000 clones listed, roughly 86% are singletons.

The V call is TRBV5-1, the J call TRBJ2-7, with 8 bases aligning to TRBD2. The sample comprised peripheral blood. This receptor was identified in a man between 35 and 55 years old with active or convalescent COVID-19. The CDR3 region is CASSSPPGGSESYEQYF. The CDR3 DNA is TGCGCCAGCAGCTCACCTCCGGGGGGGTCCGAGTCCTACGAGCAGTACTTC.